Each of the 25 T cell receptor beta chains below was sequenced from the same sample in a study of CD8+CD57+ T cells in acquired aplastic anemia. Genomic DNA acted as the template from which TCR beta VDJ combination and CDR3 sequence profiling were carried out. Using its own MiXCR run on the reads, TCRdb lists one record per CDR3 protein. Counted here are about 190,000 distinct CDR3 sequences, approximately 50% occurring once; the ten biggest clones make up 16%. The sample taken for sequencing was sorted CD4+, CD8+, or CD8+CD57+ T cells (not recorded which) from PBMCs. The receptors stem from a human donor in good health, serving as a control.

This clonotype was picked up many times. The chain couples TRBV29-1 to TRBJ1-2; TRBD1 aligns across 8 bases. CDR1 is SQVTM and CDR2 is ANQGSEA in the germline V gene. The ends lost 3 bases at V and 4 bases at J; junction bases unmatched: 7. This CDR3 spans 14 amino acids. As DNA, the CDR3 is TGCAGCGTTGATTTGGACAGGGATGGCTATGGCTACACCTTC. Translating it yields CSVDLDRDGYGYTF.

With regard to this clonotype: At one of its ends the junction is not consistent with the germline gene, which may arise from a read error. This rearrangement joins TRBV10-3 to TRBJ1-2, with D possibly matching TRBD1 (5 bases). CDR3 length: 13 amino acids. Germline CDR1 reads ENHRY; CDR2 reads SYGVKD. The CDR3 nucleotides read TGTGCCATCAGGGCCCCAGGGCTTTTTGGCTGCACCTTC. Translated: CAIRAPGLFGCTF.

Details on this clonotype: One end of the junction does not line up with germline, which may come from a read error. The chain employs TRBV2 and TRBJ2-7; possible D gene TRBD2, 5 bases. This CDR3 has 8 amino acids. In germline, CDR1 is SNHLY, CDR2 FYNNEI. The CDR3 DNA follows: TGTGCCAGCAGCGGAACGGGGTTT. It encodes CASSGTGF. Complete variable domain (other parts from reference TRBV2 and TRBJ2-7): EPEVTQTPSHQVTQMGQEVILRCVPISNHLYFYWYRQILGQKVEFLVSFYNNEISEKSEIFDDQFSVERPDGSNFTLKIRSTKLEDSAMYFCASSGTGFGPGTRLTVT.

CDR3 region: CASSPYLSTDTQYF. CDR3 in DNA: TGCGCCAGCAGCCCCTACCTCAGCACAGATACGCAGTATTTT. The chain uses TRBV5-1 and TRBJ2-3; D unclear. The V gene's germline CDR1 is SGHRS and CDR2 YFSETQ. There are 14 residues in the CDR3. The V and J ends lost 4 bases and 0 bases respectively, with 9 bases between them.

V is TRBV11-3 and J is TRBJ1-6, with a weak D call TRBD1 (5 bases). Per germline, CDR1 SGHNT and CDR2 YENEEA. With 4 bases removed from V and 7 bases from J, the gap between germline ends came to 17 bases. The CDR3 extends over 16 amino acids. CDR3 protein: CASSSRAGRENSPLHF. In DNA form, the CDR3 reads TGTGCCAGCAGCTCCAGGGCAGGGAGGGAGAATTCACCCCTCCACTTT.

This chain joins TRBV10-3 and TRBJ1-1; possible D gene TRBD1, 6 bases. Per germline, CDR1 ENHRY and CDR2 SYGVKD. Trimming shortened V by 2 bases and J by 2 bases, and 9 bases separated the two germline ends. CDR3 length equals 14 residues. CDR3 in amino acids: CAISEGGRNTEAFF. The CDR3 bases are TGTGCCATCAGTGAGGGGGGCAGAAACACTGAAGCTTTCTTT.

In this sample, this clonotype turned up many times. CDR3 in DNA: TGTGCCAGCAGCGCGGACAGGGGCTATGGCTACACCTTC. Translation: CASSADRGYGYTF. The V gene is TRBV2, the J gene TRBJ1-2, with TRBD1 identical over 9 bases. This CDR3 comprises 13 residues. V shed 6 bases and J 4 bases; nucleotides not matched to a gene: 3. The germline V gene has CDR1 SNHLY and CDR2 FYNNEI. Complete variable domain (other parts from reference TRBV2 and TRBJ1-2): EPEVTQTPSHQVTQMGQEVILRCVPISNHLYFYWYRQILGQKVEFLVSFYNNEISEKSEIFDDQFSVERPDGSNFTLKIRSTKLEDSAMYFCASSADRGYGYTFGSGTRLTVV.

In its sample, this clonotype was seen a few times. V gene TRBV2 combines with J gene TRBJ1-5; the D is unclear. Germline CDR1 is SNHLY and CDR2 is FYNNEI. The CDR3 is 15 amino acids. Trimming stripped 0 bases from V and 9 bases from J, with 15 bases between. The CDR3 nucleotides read TGTGCCAGCAGTGAAGCTGGCGGGTGGAGAGGGCCCCAGCATTTT. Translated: CASSEAGGWRGPQHF.

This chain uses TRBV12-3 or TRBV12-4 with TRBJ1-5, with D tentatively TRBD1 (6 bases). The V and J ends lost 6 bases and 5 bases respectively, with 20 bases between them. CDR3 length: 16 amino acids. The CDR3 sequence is CASSRGGAGNYQPQHF. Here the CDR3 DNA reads TGTGCCAGCAGCCGAGGGGGGGCAGGAAACTATCAGCCCCAGCATTTT.

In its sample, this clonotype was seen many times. The CDR3 bases are TGTGCCAGCAGCGCTGATAACACCGGGGAGCTGTTTTTT. This sequence encodes CASSADNTGELFF. The chain carries TRBV9 and TRBJ2-2; unclear D gene. The germline CDR1 and CDR2 sequences are SGDLS and YYNGEE. The V and J ends lost 3 bases and 2 bases respectively, with 5 bases between them. The CDR3 contains 13 residues. Looking up the rest from reference TRBV9 and TRBJ2-2 gives the full variable domain: DSGVTQTPKHLITATGQRVTLRCSPRSGDLSVYWYQQSLDQGLQFLIQYYNGEERAKGNILERFSAQQFPDLHSELNLSSLELGDSALYFCASSADNTGELFFGEGSRLTVL.

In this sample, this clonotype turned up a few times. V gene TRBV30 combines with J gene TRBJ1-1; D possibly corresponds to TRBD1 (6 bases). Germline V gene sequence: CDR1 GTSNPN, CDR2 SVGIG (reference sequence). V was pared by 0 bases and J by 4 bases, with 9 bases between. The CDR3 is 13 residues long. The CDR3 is CAWSVQGPTEAFF. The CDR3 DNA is TGTGCCTGGAGTGTACAGGGACCCACTGAAGCTTTCTTT.

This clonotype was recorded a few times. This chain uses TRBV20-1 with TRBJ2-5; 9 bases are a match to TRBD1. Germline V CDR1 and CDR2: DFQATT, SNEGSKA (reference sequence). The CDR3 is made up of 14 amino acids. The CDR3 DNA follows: TGCAGCGCCGCAACAGGGGGCCGCCAAGAGACCCAGTACTTC. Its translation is CSAATGGRQETQYF.

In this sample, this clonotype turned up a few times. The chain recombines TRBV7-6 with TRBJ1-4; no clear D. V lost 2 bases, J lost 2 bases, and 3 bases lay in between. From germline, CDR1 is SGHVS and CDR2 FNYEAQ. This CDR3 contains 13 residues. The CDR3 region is CASSLRTNEKLFF. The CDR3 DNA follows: TGTGCCAGCAGCTTAAGGACTAATGAAAAACTGTTTTTT.

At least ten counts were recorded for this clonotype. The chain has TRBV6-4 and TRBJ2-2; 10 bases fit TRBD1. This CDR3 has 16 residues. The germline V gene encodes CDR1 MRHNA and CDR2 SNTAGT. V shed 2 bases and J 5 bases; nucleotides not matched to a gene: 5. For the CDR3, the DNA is TGTGCCAGCAGTGACCTCGGACAGGGGGAGACCGGGGAGCTGTTTTTT. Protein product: CASSDLGQGETGELFF.

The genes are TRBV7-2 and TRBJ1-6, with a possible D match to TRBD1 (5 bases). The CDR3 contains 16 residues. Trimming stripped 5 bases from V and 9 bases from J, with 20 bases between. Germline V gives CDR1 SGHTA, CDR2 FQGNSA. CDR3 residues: CASSATPGGRGSPLHF. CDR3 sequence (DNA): TGTGCCAGCAGCGCTACCCCCGGCGGGAGGGGTTCACCCCTCCACTTT. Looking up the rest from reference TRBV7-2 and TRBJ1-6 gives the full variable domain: GAGVSQSPSNKVTEKGKDVELRCDPISGHTALYWYRQSLGQGLEFLIYFQGNSAPDKSGLPSDRFSAERTGGSVSTLTIQRTQQEDSAVYLCASSATPGGRGSPLHFGNGTRLTVT.

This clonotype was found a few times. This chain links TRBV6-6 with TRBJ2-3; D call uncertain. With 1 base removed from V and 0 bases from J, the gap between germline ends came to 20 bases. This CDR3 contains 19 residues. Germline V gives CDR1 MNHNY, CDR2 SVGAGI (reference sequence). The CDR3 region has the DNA TGTGCCAGCAGTTACTTACCCTATAGATCCGGGTTAAGCACAGATACGCAGTATTTT. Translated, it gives CASSYLPYRSGLSTDTQYF.

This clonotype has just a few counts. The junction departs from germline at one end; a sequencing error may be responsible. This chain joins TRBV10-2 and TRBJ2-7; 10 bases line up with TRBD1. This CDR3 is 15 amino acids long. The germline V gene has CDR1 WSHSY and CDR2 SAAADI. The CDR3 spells CASNAGTGASSEQYF. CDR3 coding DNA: TGCGCCAGCAACGCCGGGACAGGGGCTTCCTCCGAGCAGTACTTC.

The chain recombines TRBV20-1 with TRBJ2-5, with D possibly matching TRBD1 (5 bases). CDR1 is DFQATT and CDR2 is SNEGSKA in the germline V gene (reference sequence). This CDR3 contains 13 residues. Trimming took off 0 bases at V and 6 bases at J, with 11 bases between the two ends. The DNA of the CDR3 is TGCAGTGCTAGAGATTGGGGCGCGCAGACCCAGTACTTC. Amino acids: CSARDWGAQTQYF.

CDR3 coding DNA: TGCAGTGCTAGAGAGACCGGGACTACGTCCTACGAGCAGTACTTC. Protein sequence: CSARETGTTSYEQYF. This chain uses TRBV20-1 with TRBJ2-7, with 7 bases matching TRBD2. Germline CDR1 and CDR2: DFQATT and SNEGSKA (reference sequence). This CDR3 contains 15 residues. V dropped 0 bases and J dropped 1; count of bases not matched to a gene: 6.

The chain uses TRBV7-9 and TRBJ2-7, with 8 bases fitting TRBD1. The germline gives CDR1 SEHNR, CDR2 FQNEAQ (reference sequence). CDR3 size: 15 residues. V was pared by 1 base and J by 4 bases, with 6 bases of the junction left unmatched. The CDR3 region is CASSLEGTGGYEQYF. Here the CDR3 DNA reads TGTGCCAGCAGCTTAGAGGGCACAGGGGGGTACGAGCAGTACTTC.

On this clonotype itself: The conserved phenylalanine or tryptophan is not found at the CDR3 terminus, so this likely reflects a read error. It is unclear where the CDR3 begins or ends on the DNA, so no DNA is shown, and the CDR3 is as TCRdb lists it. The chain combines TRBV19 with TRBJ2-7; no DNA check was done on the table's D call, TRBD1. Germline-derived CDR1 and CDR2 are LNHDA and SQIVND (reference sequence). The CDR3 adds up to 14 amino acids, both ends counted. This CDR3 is CASSLDTGSYELYL.

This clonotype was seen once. The CDR3 DNA is TGTGCCACCAGTGATTTGCAGGGACAGGGTTGGGAGCAGTTCTTC. This gives the protein CATSDLQGQGWEQFF. The chain is built from TRBV24-1 and TRBJ2-1, with 9 bases identical to TRBD1. Looked up from germline, CDR1 is KGHDR and CDR2 is SFDVKD. The CDR3 has 15 residues. V lost 0 bases to trimming and J lost 10 bases; unmatched junction nucleotides: 6.

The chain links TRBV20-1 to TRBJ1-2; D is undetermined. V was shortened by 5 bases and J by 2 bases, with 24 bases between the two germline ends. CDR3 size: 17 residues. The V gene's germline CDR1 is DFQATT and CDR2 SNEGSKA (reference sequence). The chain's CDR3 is CSASRPMGRSVNYGYTF. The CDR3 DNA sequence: TGCAGTGCTTCGAGACCGATGGGTAGGTCAGTAAACTATGGCTACACCTTC.

CDR3 sequence (DNA): TGCAGCGTTGTGTCCGGCTACACCTTC. Residues: CSVVSGYTF. The chain recombines TRBV29-1 with TRBJ1-2; D is ambiguous. Trimming pared 4 bases from V and 8 bases from J, leaving 5 bases between. CDR1 SQVTM and CDR2 ANQGSEA come from the germline V gene. The CDR3 is 9 amino acids.

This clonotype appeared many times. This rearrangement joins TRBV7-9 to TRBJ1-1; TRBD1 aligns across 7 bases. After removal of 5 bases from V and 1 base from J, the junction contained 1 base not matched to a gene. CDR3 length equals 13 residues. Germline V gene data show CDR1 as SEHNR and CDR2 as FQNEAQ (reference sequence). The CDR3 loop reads CASSRQGNTEAFF. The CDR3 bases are TGTGCCAGCAGCAGACAGGGGAACACTGAAGCTTTCTTT.